This TCR beta chain came from a study of neoadjuvant anti-PD-1 for oral cavity cancer. Background on the study: Nivolumab at 3 mg/kg was mostly given biweekly, three to four doses, pre-surgery.

Using immunoSEQ multiplex PCR, the repertoire was profiled, and TCRdb retains in-frame clones only, with some absent. The sample lists around 81,000 clones, 84% seen once, with 2.5% to 3.5% in the top ten. Study observations and caveats: Non-responders to neoadjuvant nivolumab had significantly more clonal PBMC T cells than responders.

No culture or expansion preceded analysis of these blood cells. Trimming pared 0 bases from V and 4 bases from J, leaving 11 bases between. The CDR3 spans 15 residues. CDR1 and CDR2 (germline): SGHRS, YFSETQ. About this clone itself: Its antigen is not identified.

The chain employs TRBV5-1 and TRBJ1-5; D might be TRBD1 (5 bases). The source is a person aged 35-80 years with oral cavity squamous cell carcinoma. Here the sequenced sample was PBMCs, taken before nivolumab (anti-PD-1) treatment. For the CDR3, the DNA is TGCGCCAGCAGCTTGGAGGCAGGGCCGAATCAGCCCCAGCATTTT. Translating gives CASSLEAGPNQPQHF.